The clone carrying this T cell receptor (beta chain) appeared a few times. Its cognate antigen is unknown. This entry belongs to a study of early T cells in non-severe SARS-CoV-2 infection. In the library, individual cDNA molecules carried attached unique molecular identifiers. TCRdb itself ran the 5' RACE reads through MiXCR, one entry per CDR3 protein. The repertoire consists of about 39,000 distinct CDR3 sequences, with around 7% occurring once and the leading ten covering more than 4.5%. In germline, CDR1 is ENHRY, CDR2 SYGVKD. The ends lost 6 bases at V and 4 bases at J; junction bases unmatched: 6. CDR3 size: 13 residues. Study-level findings and limits: Anti-spike CD8 responses were favored by VDJdb matching, which missed private and CD4 specificities.

The receptor's source is an adult who was a healthcare worker with PCR-confirmed SARS-CoV-2 infection or an uninfected control (not recorded which). The gene calls are TRBV10-3 and TRBJ2-7; 7 bases are shared with TRBD1. Sequences were obtained from whole blood. The CDR3 nucleotides are TGTGCCATCAGACCCGGGACAGTTTACGAGCAGTACTTC. It yields the protein CAIRPGTVYEQYF.